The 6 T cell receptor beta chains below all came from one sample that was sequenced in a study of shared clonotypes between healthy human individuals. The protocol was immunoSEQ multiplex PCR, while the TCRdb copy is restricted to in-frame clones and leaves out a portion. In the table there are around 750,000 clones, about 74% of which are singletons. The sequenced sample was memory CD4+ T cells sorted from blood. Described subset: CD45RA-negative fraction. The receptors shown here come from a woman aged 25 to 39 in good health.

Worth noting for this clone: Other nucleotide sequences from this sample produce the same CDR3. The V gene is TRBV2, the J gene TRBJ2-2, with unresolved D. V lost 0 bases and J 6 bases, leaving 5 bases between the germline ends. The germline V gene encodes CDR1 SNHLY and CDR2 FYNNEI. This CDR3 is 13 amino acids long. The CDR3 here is CASSEAGSGELFF. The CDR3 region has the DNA TGTGCCAGCAGTGAAGCGGGATCCGGGGAGCTGTTTTTT.

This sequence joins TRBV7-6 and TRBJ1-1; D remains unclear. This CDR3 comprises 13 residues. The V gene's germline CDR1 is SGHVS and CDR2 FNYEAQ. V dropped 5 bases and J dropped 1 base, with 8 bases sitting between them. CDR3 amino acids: CASSPRQNTEAFF. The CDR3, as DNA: TGTGCCAGCAGCCCCCGGCAGAACACTGAAGCTTTCTTT.

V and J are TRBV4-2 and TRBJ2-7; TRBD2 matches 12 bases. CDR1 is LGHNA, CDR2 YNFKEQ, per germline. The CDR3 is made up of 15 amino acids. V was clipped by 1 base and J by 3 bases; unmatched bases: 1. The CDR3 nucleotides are TGTGCCAGCAGCCAAGGGACTAGCGGGAACTACGAGCAGTACTTC. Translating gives CASSQGTSGNYEQYF.

The CDR3 reads CASSLLTLPTNTGELFF. The CDR3 bases are TGTGCCAGCAGCTTACTCACCCTACCCACGAACACCGGGGAGCTGTTTTTT. This rearrangement joins TRBV7-6 to TRBJ2-2; D gene unclear. The CDR3 is 17 amino acids. From germline, CDR1 is SGHVS and CDR2 FNYEAQ. V lost 2 bases and J 0 bases, leaving 13 bases between the germline ends.

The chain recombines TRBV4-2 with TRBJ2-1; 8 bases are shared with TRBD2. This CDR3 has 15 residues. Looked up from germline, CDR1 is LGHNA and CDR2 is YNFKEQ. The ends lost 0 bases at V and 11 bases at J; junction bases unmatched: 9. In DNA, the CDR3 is TGTGCCAGCAGCCAAGAACTAGCGGCCGTTAAAAAGCAGTTCTTC. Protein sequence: CASSQELAAVKKQFF.

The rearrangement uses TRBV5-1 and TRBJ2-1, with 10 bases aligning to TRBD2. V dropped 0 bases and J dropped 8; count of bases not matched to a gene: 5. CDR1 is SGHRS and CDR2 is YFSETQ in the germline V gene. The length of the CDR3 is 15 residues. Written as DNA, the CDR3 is TGCGCCAGCAGCTTGGGTTCTAGCGGGAGTCATGAGCAGTTCTTC. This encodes CASSLGSSGSHEQFF.